Listed below are T cell receptor beta chains from one sample, sequenced in a study of blood T cell repertoires in COVID-19. Data came from immunoSEQ multiplex PCR; TCRdb stores just in-frame clones and leaves some out. The sample has 30,000 to 45,000 clones, approximately 88% seen once. Sequenced: peripheral blood. The receptors were gathered from a human donor in a cohort sampled during active COVID-19. CDR3s include the opening cysteine and the closing phenylalanine or tryptophan. A D gene is named only where the DNA matches it firmly. Clone size is stated in some rows and not others, as once, few, many or a class when expanded.

CASSHSGTGAEKLFF,TGTGCCAGCAGCCATTCCGGGACAGGGGCTGAAAAACTGTTTTTT,TRBV3-1/TRBV3-2,NA,TRBJ1-4,TRBD1
CSASPLSGSPYNEQFF,TGCAGTGCTAGTCCCCTTAGCGGGAGCCCCTACAATGAGCAGTTCTTC,TRBV20-1,NA,TRBJ2-1,TRBD2
CASSQRSRPNQPQHF,TGTGCCAGCAGCCAAAGGTCCAGGCCCAATCAGCCCCAGCATTTT,TRBV21-1,NA,TRBJ1-5,NA
CASSVGPQRTDEQYF,TGTGCCAGCAGCGTAGGTCCCCAGCGAACCGACGAGCAGTACTTC,TRBV9,once,TRBJ2-7,NA
CASSFERGDDEQYF,TGCGCCAGCAGCTTCGAGCGGGGGGACGACGAGCAGTACTTC,TRBV5-1,NA,TRBJ2-7,TRBD2
CASSPDRGRELFF,TGTGCCAGCAGCCCAGACAGGGGCAGGGAGCTGTTTTTT,TRBV7-3,NA,TRBJ2-2,TRBD1
CASSLDGSDRVWETQYF,TGTGCCAGCAGCTTAGATGGGTCGGACAGGGTGTGGGAGACCCAGTACTTC,TRBV11-2,NA,TRBJ2-5,TRBD1
CASSPQTSNTETQYF,TGTGCCAGCAGCCCGCAGACTAGTAATACGGAGACCCAGTACTTC,TRBV9,NA,TRBJ2-5,NA
CASSLDPDRPSGNTIYF,TGTGCCAGCAGCTTGGATCCCGACAGGCCCTCTGGAAACACCATATATTTT,TRBV11-3,NA,TRBJ1-3,NA
CASSQDIQNNQPQHF,TGTGCCAGCAGCCAAGACATACAGAACAATCAGCCCCAGCATTTT,TRBV14,NA,TRBJ1-5,NA
CASSLDPDRVYEQFF,TGCGCCAGCAGCTTGGACCCGGACAGGGTATATGAGCAGTTCTTC,TRBV5-1,NA,TRBJ2-1,TRBD1
CASSFLQRGPTDTQYF,TGTGCCAGCAGTTTCCTCCAGCGGGGGCCCACAGATACGCAGTATTTT,TRBV27,once,TRBJ2-3,TRBD2
CASTRVPYGYTF,TGTGCCAGTACCCGGGTTCCCTATGGCTACACCTTC,TRBV19,NA,TRBJ1-2,NA
CASSLEWASPQFF,TGTGCCAGCAGCTTAGAATGGGCCTCTCCGCAGTTCTTC,TRBV11-2,NA,TRBJ2-1,NA
CASSQEGQGGNQPQHF,TGCGCCAGCAGCCAAGAGGGCCAGGGGGGCAATCAGCCCCAGCATTTT,TRBV4-1,few,TRBJ1-5,TRBD1
CACGLAGYEQYF,TGTGCCTGCGGGCTAGCGGGTTACGAGCAGTACTTC,TRBV6-4,NA,TRBJ2-7,TRBD2
CASSFAQGAYEQYF,TGTGCCAGCAGTTTTGCGCAGGGGGCTTACGAGCAGTACTTC,TRBV28,once,TRBJ2-7,TRBD1
CASSLPGRDRLNSGNQPQHF,TGCGCCAGCAGCCTCCCCGGACGGGACAGGCTAAACTCTGGCAATCAGCCCCAGCATTTT,TRBV5-1,NA,TRBJ1-5,TRBD1
CASSGQGAVGYTF,TGTGCCAGCAGTGGACAGGGGGCCGTTGGCTACACCTTC,TRBV25-1,NA,TRBJ1-2,TRBD1
CASSNPGTKDAGGELFF,TGTGCCAGTAGTAACCCCGGGACTAAGGACGCTGGAGGGGAGCTGTTTTTT,TRBV19,NA,TRBJ2-2,TRBD2
CASSSILYEQYF,TGTGCCAGCAGCTCAATTCTATACGAGCAGTACTTC,TRBV7-9,NA,TRBJ2-7,NA
CASSYAQGEYNEQFF,TGTGCCAGCAGTTACGCCCAGGGTGAATACAATGAGCAGTTCTTC,TRBV6-5,NA,TRBJ2-1,NA
CASSYPSGMGPGELFF,TGTGCCAGCAGTTACCCTAGCGGGATGGGGCCCGGGGAGCTGTTTTTT,TRBV6-2/TRBV6-3,NA,TRBJ2-2,TRBD2
CASSGRGGAGTEAFF,TGTGCCAGCAGCGGACGAGGGGGCGCGGGCACTGAAGCTTTCTTT,TRBV9,NA,TRBJ1-1,TRBD1
CASSGHTARQYF,TGTGCCAGCAGTGGCCACACAGCCCGGCAGTACTTC,TRBV6-4,NA,TRBJ2-7,NA
CASSYDGPYNEQFF,TGCGCCAGCAGTTACGATGGGCCCTACAATGAGCAGTTCTTC,TRBV5-1,NA,TRBJ2-1,NA
CASSLDTQETQYF,TGCGCCAGCAGCTTGGACACCCAAGAGACCCAGTACTTC,TRBV5-1,NA,TRBJ2-5,NA
CASSNGTPFTNYGYTF,TGTGCCAGCAGCAATGGGACACCCTTCACTAACTATGGCTACACCTTC,TRBV9,NA,TRBJ1-2,NA
CASSLATSGRVSTQYF,TGTGCCAGCAGCTTAGCGACTAGCGGGAGGGTTAGTACGCAGTATTTT,TRBV7-2,many,TRBJ2-3,TRBD2
CASSEGRSPSDYGYTF,TGTGCCAGCAGTGAGGGGAGGTCCCCTTCGGACTATGGCTACACCTTC,TRBV2,NA,TRBJ1-2,NA
CASSLGQGISPLHF,TGTGCCAGCAGCTTAGGGCAGGGAATATCACCCCTCCACTTT,TRBV7-2,NA,TRBJ1-6,NA
CASSWTAGGLNEQFF,TGTGCCAGCAGCTGGACAGCGGGAGGGCTAAATGAGCAGTTCTTC,TRBV7-9,NA,TRBJ2-1,TRBD2
CAWSVTGSGGISYEQYF,TGTGCCTGGAGTGTAACCGGGTCGGGGGGGATATCCTACGAGCAGTACTTC,TRBV30,NA,TRBJ2-7,TRBD2
CSVEQGSTGTQYF,TGCAGCGTTGAACAGGGGTCGACGGGGACCCAGTACTTC,TRBV29-1,once,TRBJ2-5,NA
CASSLIGGNTEAFF,TGTGCCAGCAGCTTAATAGGGGGGAACACTGAAGCTTTCTTT,TRBV7-3,NA,TRBJ1-1,NA
CASSLGDLNTEAFF,TGCGCCAGCAGCCTGGGTGACTTGAACACTGAAGCTTTCTTT,TRBV5-1,NA,TRBJ1-1,NA
CASSGDQPQHF,TGTGCCAGCAGTGGCGATCAGCCCCAGCATTTT,TRBV2,few,TRBJ1-5,NA
CASSLDQGTEAFF,TGTGCCAGCAGCTTAGATCAGGGTACTGAAGCTTTCTTT,TRBV11-2,NA,TRBJ1-1,NA
CASSSGTVYGYTF,TGTGCCAGCAGCTCCGGGACTGTCTATGGCTACACCTTC,TRBV3-1/TRBV3-2,NA,TRBJ1-2,NA
CASRESGATEAFF,TGCGCCAGCAGGGAGTCAGGGGCCACTGAAGCTTTCTTT,TRBV10-2,NA,TRBJ1-1,NA
CASSQVPSGGAAEQYF,TGTGCCAGCAGCCAAGTCCCTAGCGGGGGGGCCGCCGAGCAGTACTTC,TRBV9,NA,TRBJ2-7,TRBD2
CASSPTRQGNQPQHF,TGTGCCAGCAGCCCGACGAGACAGGGCAATCAGCCCCAGCATTTT,TRBV6-5,once,TRBJ1-5,NA
CASSSWRTGGREQYF,TGTGCCAGCAGCTCGTGGCGGACAGGGGGCAGAGAGCAGTACTTC,TRBV5-6,NA,TRBJ2-7,TRBD1
CASSAPGLTYNEQFF,TGTGCCAGCAGCGCACCGGGACTTACCTACAATGAGCAGTTCTTC,TRBV9,once,TRBJ2-1,NA
CATSDRRLQQGIRTGELFF,TGTGCCACCAGTGACCGCAGACTCCAACAGGGAATAAGGACCGGGGAGCTGTTTTTT,TRBV24-1,NA,TRBJ2-2,NA
CATRELYEQYF,TGTGCCACCCGGGAGCTCTACGAGCAGTACTTC,TRBV10-3,NA,TRBJ2-7,NA
CASSRRTRTDTQYF,TGTGCCAGCAGCCGCCGGACACGCACAGATACGCAGTATTTT,TRBV14,NA,TRBJ2-3,NA
CASTRADTGTSGSYNEQFF,TGCGCCAGCACCCGGGCGGATACCGGGACTAGCGGATCCTACAATGAGCAGTTCTTC,TRBV5-1,NA,TRBJ2-1,TRBD2